These T cell receptor beta chains were read from a single sample in a study of cytomegalovirus exposure and HLA in healthy donors. Libraries were prepared by immunoSEQ multiplex PCR; TCRdb keeps only in-frame clonotypes and omits some of them. Found here are about 110,000 clones, about three quarters of them singletons; the top ten hold just under 3%. Sequences were obtained from PBMCs. The source of these receptors is a woman aged 55-70 years in good health and CMV-seropositive. CDR3s include the opening cysteine and the closing phenylalanine or tryptophan. The order of the fields is V gene, J gene, CDR3 protein.

TRBV28	TRBJ1-2	CASKTQGWGVRGYTF
TRBV10-3	TRBJ1-1	CAISESPGADTEAFF
TRBV18	TRBJ2-3	CASSSNPGTDTQYF
TRBV10-1	TRBJ1-1	CASEPGHGCTEAFF
TRBV7-9	TRBJ2-5	CASSLVATGETQYF
TRBV27	TRBJ2-3	CASSLGTGYTDTQYF
TRBV6-6	TRBJ1-5	CASRRDQPQHF
TRBV15	TRBJ2-7	CATSPRLGASYEQYF
TRBV5-1	TRBJ2-1	CASSSGTEQFF
TRBV7-6	NA	CASSPRTGTYEQYF
TRBV6-6	TRBJ1-2	CASSSQDRGHGYTF
TRBV18	TRBJ2-7	CASSHGTASSYEQYF
TRBV29-1	TRBJ2-1	CSSPGQGLSSYNEQFF
TRBV10-3	TRBJ2-1	CAISGLAGGPGNEQFF
TRBV6-1	TRBJ2-7	CASSEKRGTVGFSYEQYF
TRBV5-5	TRBJ1-2	CASSWRTYQSSGYGYTF
TRBV14	TRBJ1-2	CASSQVEGAGYTF
TRBV29-1	TRBJ1-2	CSVATGGAKGYTF
TRBV7-2	TRBJ2-7	CASSPRTGGDYEQYF
TRBV28	TRBJ2-7	CASSPTGQGEYEQYF
TRBV9	TRBJ2-4	CASSTSPRDTKRGIQYF
TRBV4-2	TRBJ2-1	CASSQDIAGGTGYNEQFF
TRBV6-1	TRBJ2-5	CASRPSWAGTETQYF
TRBV6-4	TRBJ2-3	CASRVAGGTDTQYF
TRBV18	TRBJ1-5	CASSLISGGFSNQPQHF
TRBV19	TRBJ1-2	CASSIGGRINYGYTF
TRBV25-1	TRBJ1-5	CASIQGMNSNQPQHF
TRBV18	TRBJ1-4	CASSLRQDNEKLFF
TRBV11-1	TRBJ2-5	CASSLGGEETQYF
TRBV27	TRBJ2-2	CASSLGLAGGNTGELFF
TRBV29-1	TRBJ2-7	CSVVGALTSYEQYF
TRBV7-9	TRBJ1-5	CASSLQGNQPQHF
TRBV5-4	TRBJ2-7	CASSLGWPSYEQYF
TRBV5-1	TRBJ2-7	CASSYRQVQPSYEQYF
TRBV5-5	TRBJ2-7	CASSLTALAGHYEQYF
TRBV6-5	TRBJ1-2	CASSYAAMSGGYTF
TRBV9	TRBJ2-3	CASSDLSRDPDTQYF
TRBV18	TRBJ1-3	CASSPPANSGNTIYF
TRBV5-1	TRBJ2-4	CASGDRGKNIQYF
TRBV5-4	NA	CASSSGGGNSYEQYF
TRBV10-3	TRBJ2-5	CAIRKTGEEQYF
TRBV5-1	TRBJ2-1	CASSLAGTSRPNEQFF